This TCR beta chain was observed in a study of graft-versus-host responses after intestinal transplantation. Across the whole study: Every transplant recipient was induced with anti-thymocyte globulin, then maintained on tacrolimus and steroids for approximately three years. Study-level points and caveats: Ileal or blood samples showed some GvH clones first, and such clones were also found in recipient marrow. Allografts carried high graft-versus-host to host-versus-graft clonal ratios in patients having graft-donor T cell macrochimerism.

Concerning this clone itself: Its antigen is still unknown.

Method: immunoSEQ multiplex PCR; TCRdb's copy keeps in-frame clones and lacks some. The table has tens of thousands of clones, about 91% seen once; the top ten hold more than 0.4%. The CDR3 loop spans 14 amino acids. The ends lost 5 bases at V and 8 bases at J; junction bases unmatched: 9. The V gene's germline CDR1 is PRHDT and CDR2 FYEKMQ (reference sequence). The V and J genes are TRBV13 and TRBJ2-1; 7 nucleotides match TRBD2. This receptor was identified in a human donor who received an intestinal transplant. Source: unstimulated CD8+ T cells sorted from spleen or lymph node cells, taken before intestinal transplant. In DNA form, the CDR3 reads TGTGCCAGCAGCGGGGGGGTGGGGTTCGATGAGCAGTTCTTC. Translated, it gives CASSGGVGFDEQFF.